Listed below are T cell receptor beta chains from one sample, sequenced in a study of cytomegalovirus exposure and HLA in healthy donors. Data came from immunoSEQ multiplex PCR; TCRdb stores just in-frame clones and leaves some out. The sample has some 110,000 clones; 80% to 90% are singletons. The specimen was PBMCs. The source of these receptors is a man younger than 35 in good health and CMV-seropositive. Both conserved end residues are part of each CDR3. D genes are given only for firm matches. Clone size is shown for a subset of rows, as once, few, many or a class of expanded clone.

CDR3 protein: CASSTDRNEQFF
CDR3 DNA: TGCGCCAGCAGCACGGACAGGAATGAGCAGTTCTTC
D gene: TRBD1
V gene: TRBV5-1
J gene: TRBJ2-1
clone size: -

CDR3 protein: CASTGVGESWETQYF
CDR3 DNA: TGTGCCAGCACCGGGGTCGGGGAGTCATGGGAGACCCAGTACTTC
D gene: -
V gene: TRBV7-9
J gene: TRBJ2-5
clone size: -

CDR3 protein: CASSLGQDNEQFF
CDR3 DNA: TGTGCCAGCAGCCTCGGACAGGACAATGAGCAGTTCTTC
D gene: TRBD1
V gene: TRBV14
J gene: TRBJ2-1
clone size: -

CDR3 protein: CSVSAGWTYEQYF
CDR3 DNA: TGCAGCGTCTCTGCGGGGTGGACCTACGAGCAGTACTTC
D gene: -
V gene: TRBV29-1
J gene: TRBJ2-7
clone size: -

CDR3 protein: CASSERGSDGYTF
CDR3 DNA: TGTGCCAGCAGTGAAAGGGGATCCGATGGCTACACCTTC
D gene: -
V gene: TRBV2
J gene: TRBJ1-2
clone size: -

CDR3 protein: CASSLDSRGNYGYTF
CDR3 DNA: TGTGCCAGCAGCCTTGACAGCCGGGGGAACTATGGCTACACCTTC
D gene: -
V gene: TRBV5-4
J gene: TRBJ1-2
clone size: -

CDR3 protein: CASSLSFATNEKLFF
CDR3 DNA: TGCGCCAGCAGCTTGTCCTTTGCAACTAATGAAAAACTGTTTTTT
D gene: -
V gene: TRBV5-1
J gene: TRBJ1-4
clone size: -

CDR3 protein: CASGQSGGINQPQHF
CDR3 DNA: TGTGCTAGTGGTCAGTCGGGAGGCATAAATCAGCCCCAGCATTTT
D gene: -
V gene: TRBV12-5
J gene: TRBJ1-5
clone size: -

CDR3 protein: CASSLMFSGGRNNEQFF
CDR3 DNA: TGTGCCAGCAGCTTGATGTTTAGCGGGGGGAGAAACAATGAGCAGTTCTTC
D gene: TRBD2
V gene: TRBV5-4
J gene: TRBJ2-1
clone size: -

CDR3 protein: CASSLGWRGGEDTQYF
CDR3 DNA: TGCGCCAGCAGCCTCGGCTGGCGGGGGGGAGAAGATACGCAGTATTTT
D gene: TRBD2
V gene: TRBV4-3
J gene: TRBJ2-3
clone size: -

CDR3 protein: CASSQRGTGTGNTIYF
CDR3 DNA: TGTGCCAGCAGTCAAAGAGGGACAGGCACTGGAAACACCATATATTTT
D gene: TRBD1
V gene: TRBV28
J gene: TRBJ1-3
clone size: -

CDR3 protein: CASRTGMSGELFF
CDR3 DNA: TGCGCCAGCAGGACGGGAATGTCGGGGGAGCTGTTTTTT
D gene: -
V gene: TRBV10-1
J gene: TRBJ2-2
clone size: -

CDR3 protein: CASSQGGFVDDEQYF
CDR3 DNA: TGTGCCAGCAGCCAGGGGGGGTTCGTGGACGACGAGCAGTACTTC
D gene: TRBD2
V gene: TRBV4-2
J gene: TRBJ2-7
clone size: -

CDR3 protein: CASREGLTGRDTQYF
CDR3 DNA: TGCGCCAGCAGAGAGGGTTTGACGGGGAGAGATACGCAGTATTTT
D gene: -
V gene: TRBV5-1
J gene: TRBJ2-3
clone size: -

CDR3 protein: CASSRYQGSAYNEQFF
CDR3 DNA: TGTGCCAGCAGCCGATATCAGGGGTCTGCCTACAATGAGCAGTTCTTC
D gene: -
V gene: TRBV27
J gene: TRBJ2-1
clone size: -

CDR3 protein: CASSSLFTYNEQFF
CDR3 DNA: TGTGCCAGCAGCTCCTTGTTTACCTACAATGAGCAGTTCTTC
D gene: -
V gene: TRBV11-2
J gene: TRBJ2-1
clone size: -

CDR3 protein: CASSSPGQGIGELFF
CDR3 DNA: TGTGCCAGCAGTTCACCGGGACAGGGGATCGGGGAGCTGTTTTTT
D gene: TRBD1
V gene: TRBV28
J gene: TRBJ2-2
clone size: -

CDR3 protein: CASSLGAGTEAFF
CDR3 DNA: TGTGCCAGCAGCTTAGGGGCGGGAACTGAAGCTTTCTTT
D gene: -
V gene: TRBV11-2
J gene: TRBJ1-1
clone size: -

CDR3 protein: CAWSVRIGGYTF
CDR3 DNA: TGTGCCTGGAGTGTCAGAATTGGTGGCTACACCTTC
D gene: -
V gene: TRBV30
J gene: TRBJ1-2
clone size: -

CDR3 protein: CASSPGMVYEQYF
CDR3 DNA: TGTGCCAGCAGCCCGGGGATGGTCTACGAGCAGTACTTC
D gene: -
V gene: TRBV6-5
J gene: TRBJ2-7
clone size: once

CDR3 protein: CASSQVAGVSQPQHF
CDR3 DNA: TGTGCCAGCAGCCAAGTGGCAGGGGTGAGTCAGCCCCAGCATTTT
D gene: -
V gene: TRBV4-2
J gene: TRBJ1-5
clone size: few

CDR3 protein: CASSFWGGREETQYF
CDR3 DNA: TGTGCCAGCAGTTTTTGGGGTGGGAGAGAAGAGACCCAGTACTTC
D gene: -
V gene: TRBV27
J gene: TRBJ2-5
clone size: -

CDR3 protein: CASRGGQSPSYEQYF
CDR3 DNA: TGTGCCAGCAGGGGGGGACAGTCCCCCTCCTACGAGCAGTACTTC
D gene: -
V gene: TRBV27
J gene: TRBJ2-7
clone size: -

CDR3 protein: CASSLFGTGGYEQYF
CDR3 DNA: TGTGCCAGCAGTTTATTCGGGACAGGAGGATACGAGCAGTACTTC
D gene: TRBD1
V gene: TRBV28
J gene: TRBJ2-7
clone size: -

CDR3 protein: CASSPTGGVGEKLFF
CDR3 DNA: TGTGCCAGCAGCCCGACAGGGGGCGTCGGAGAAAAACTGTTTTTT
D gene: TRBD1
V gene: TRBV4-2
J gene: TRBJ1-4
clone size: -

CDR3 protein: CASSLGRGQPQHF
CDR3 DNA: TGTGCCAGCAGCCTGGGCCGGGGTCAGCCCCAGCATTTT
D gene: -
V gene: TRBV14
J gene: TRBJ1-5
clone size: -

CDR3 protein: CASSYSTAGSTEAFF
CDR3 DNA: TGTGCCAGCAGTTACTCCACCGCGGGGAGCACTGAAGCTTTCTTT
D gene: -
V gene: TRBV6-5
J gene: TRBJ1-1
clone size: -

CDR3 protein: CASRVGHLGSEYEQYF
CDR3 DNA: TGTGCCAGTAGAGTTGGACATCTAGGTTCCGAGTACGAGCAGTACTTC
D gene: -
V gene: TRBV19
J gene: TRBJ2-7
clone size: -

CDR3 protein: CASNYDRGAVYGYTF
CDR3 DNA: TGTGCCAGCAACTATGACAGGGGGGCCGTGTATGGCTACACCTTC
D gene: TRBD1
V gene: TRBV2
J gene: TRBJ1-2
clone size: -

CDR3 protein: CASSTGGKGQPQHF
CDR3 DNA: TGTGCCAGCAGCACAGGGGGCAAGGGTCAGCCCCAGCATTTT
D gene: TRBD1
V gene: TRBV7-9
J gene: TRBJ1-5
clone size: -

CDR3 protein: CASSPWTGHGGGYTF
CDR3 DNA: TGTGCCAGCAGCCCATGGACAGGTCATGGGGGTGGCTACACCTTC
D gene: TRBD1
V gene: TRBV7-6
J gene: TRBJ1-2
clone size: -

CDR3 protein: CASNGGNQPQHF
CDR3 DNA: TGTGCCAGCAATGGGGGGAATCAGCCCCAGCATTTT
D gene: -
V gene: TRBV6-1
J gene: TRBJ1-5
clone size: -

CDR3 protein: CASSQSGTPRYNTGELFF
CDR3 DNA: TGTGCCAGCAGTCAATCCGGGACACCTCGTTATAACACCGGGGAGCTGTTTTTT
D gene: -
V gene: TRBV27
J gene: TRBJ2-2
clone size: -

CDR3 protein: CASSLGGGSTGANVLTF
CDR3 DNA: TGCGCCAGCAGCTTGGGAGGCGGGTCAACTGGGGCCAACGTCCTGACTTTC
D gene: -
V gene: TRBV5-1
J gene: TRBJ2-6
clone size: -

CDR3 protein: CASSPAGGRTDTQYF
CDR3 DNA: TGTGCCAGCAGCCCAGCGGGGGGGAGAACAGATACGCAGTATTTT
D gene: TRBD2
V gene: TRBV7-2
J gene: TRBJ2-3
clone size: once

CDR3 protein: CASSEGQGYTGELFF
CDR3 DNA: TGTGCCAGCAGTGAAGGTCAGGGATACACCGGGGAGCTGTTTTTT
D gene: -
V gene: TRBV6-1
J gene: TRBJ2-2
clone size: -

CDR3 protein: CASSQGTGLNYGYTF
CDR3 DNA: TGTGCCAGCAGCCAGGGGACAGGGCTTAACTATGGCTACACCTTC
D gene: TRBD1
V gene: TRBV7-2
J gene: TRBJ1-2
clone size: -

CDR3 protein: CASRPIQGSTEAFF
CDR3 DNA: TGCGCCAGCAGACCTATACAGGGAAGCACTGAAGCTTTCTTT
D gene: -
V gene: TRBV10-2
J gene: TRBJ1-1
clone size: -

CDR3 protein: CAWSSAAANNEKLFF
CDR3 DNA: TGTGCCTGGAGTAGCGCAGCGGCTAATAATGAAAAACTGTTTTTT
D gene: -
V gene: TRBV30
J gene: TRBJ1-4
clone size: few

CDR3 protein: CASSRGTAGTDTQYF
CDR3 DNA: TGCGCCAGCAGCAGGGGGACGGCGGGCACAGATACGCAGTATTTT
D gene: -
V gene: TRBV5-1
J gene: TRBJ2-3
clone size: once

CDR3 protein: CSVEGAGGMETQYF
CDR3 DNA: TGCAGCGTTGAGGGGGCAGGGGGAATGGAGACCCAGTACTTC
D gene: TRBD1
V gene: TRBV29-1
J gene: TRBJ2-5
clone size: -

CDR3 protein: CASSRRTGGISGNTIYF
CDR3 DNA: TGTGCCAGCAGCCGCCGGACAGGGGGAATTTCTGGAAACACCATATATTTT
D gene: TRBD1
V gene: TRBV7-9
J gene: TRBJ1-3
clone size: -

CDR3 protein: CASRGGLAGVYEQYF
CDR3 DNA: TGTGCCAGCAGGGGAGGACTAGCGGGGGTCTACGAGCAGTACTTC
D gene: TRBD2
V gene: TRBV2
J gene: TRBJ2-7
clone size: -

CDR3 protein: CASSLERGTRETQYF
CDR3 DNA: TGTGCCAGCAGCTTGGAGCGGGGTACTAGGGAGACCCAGTACTTC
D gene: TRBD2
V gene: TRBV11-2
J gene: TRBJ2-5
clone size: -

CDR3 protein: CASSNGSGTGFLYGYTF
CDR3 DNA: TGTGCCAGCAGCAACGGGAGCGGGACAGGGTTCCTCTATGGCTACACCTTC
D gene: TRBD1
V gene: TRBV25-1
J gene: TRBJ1-2
clone size: -

CDR3 protein: CASSLVGGGSEQYF
CDR3 DNA: TGCGCCAGCAGCTTGGTGGGTGGGGGCAGCGAGCAGTACTTC
D gene: -
V gene: TRBV5-1
J gene: TRBJ2-7
clone size: -

CDR3 protein: CASSLGGKAEAFF
CDR3 DNA: TGCGCCAGCAGCCTAGGGGGAAAGGCTGAAGCTTTCTTT
D gene: -
V gene: TRBV5-1
J gene: TRBJ1-1
clone size: -

CDR3 protein: CASSYGTGYSTEAFF
CDR3 DNA: TGTGCCAGCAGTTACGGGACAGGGTATTCCACTGAAGCTTTCTTT
D gene: TRBD1
V gene: TRBV6-5
J gene: TRBJ1-1
clone size: -

CDR3 protein: CAIRQDATNEKLFF
CDR3 DNA: TGTGCCATCAGACAGGACGCAACTAATGAAAAACTGTTTTTT
D gene: -
V gene: TRBV10-3
J gene: TRBJ1-4
clone size: -

CDR3 protein: CAISVGQRNTEAFF
CDR3 DNA: TGTGCCATCAGTGTGGGACAGAGGAACACTGAAGCTTTCTTT
D gene: TRBD1
V gene: TRBV10-3
J gene: TRBJ1-1
clone size: -

CDR3 protein: CASSLGGADEQYF
CDR3 DNA: TGTGCCAGCAGCTTAGGAGGGGCCGATGAGCAGTACTTC
D gene: -
V gene: TRBV5-4
J gene: TRBJ2-7
clone size: -

CDR3 protein: CASSPGTPTDTQYF
CDR3 DNA: TGTGCCAGCAGCCCCGGGACTCCCACAGATACGCAGTATTTT
D gene: -
V gene: TRBV4-2
J gene: TRBJ2-3
clone size: -

CDR3 protein: CASSEELQGTTEAFF
CDR3 DNA: TGTGCCAGCAGTGAAGAGCTACAGGGGACCACTGAAGCTTTCTTT
D gene: TRBD1
V gene: TRBV2
J gene: TRBJ1-1
clone size: few

CDR3 protein: CASSRGGSGNTIYF
CDR3 DNA: TGTGCCAGCAGCCGGGGGGGTTCTGGAAACACCATATATTTT
D gene: -
V gene: TRBV7-2
J gene: TRBJ1-3
clone size: -